Listed here are 9 T cell receptor beta chains from one sample, sequenced in a study of blood T cell repertoires in COVID-19. TCRdb's copy holds only in-frame clones and misses some; the assay was immunoSEQ multiplex PCR. The table has fewer than 250,000 clones, roughly nine tenths seen once. Material: peripheral blood. These receptors all come from a man aged 30 to 45 with acute or convalescent COVID-19.

The table lists this clone with a few counts. The chain recombines TRBV28 with TRBJ2-2; D is unclear. Germline loops: CDR1 MDHEN, CDR2 SYDVKM. This CDR3 has 15 residues. V lost 5 bases to trimming and J lost 5 bases, with 15 bases between them. The CDR3 protein is CASSTMTPVTGELFF. The CDR3 nucleotides read TGTGCCAGCAGTACCATGACACCGGTGACCGGGGAGCTGTTTTTT.

This clone was counted once. The V and J genes are TRBV21-1 and TRBJ1-5. TRBV21-1 is deemed a pseudogene. The CDR3 totals 14 residues. CDR3 nucleotide sequence: TGTGCCAGCAACGAGGGCGAGGGAGATCAGCCCCAGCATTTT. Protein sequence: CASNEGEGDQPQHF.

DNA for the CDR3: TGTGCCAGCAGACCGGGACAGGGGGTCCATGAGCAGTTCTTC. Its protein product is CASRPGQGVHEQFF. The rearrangement links TRBV6-5 to TRBJ2-1; TRBD1 agrees at 11 bases. The V and J ends lost 6 bases and 8 bases, in that order; junction bases with no gene match: 6. Per germline, CDR1 MNHEY and CDR2 SVGAGI. There are 14 residues in the CDR3.

V gene TRBV7-3 combines with J gene TRBJ2-7; D possibly corresponds to TRBD2 (7 bases). The CDR3 sequence is 14 residues long. Germline V gene lookup returns CDR1 SGHTA and CDR2 FQGTGA. V was shortened by 2 bases and J by 12 bases, with 20 bases between the two germline ends. In DNA, the CDR3 is TGTGCCAGCAGCTTAGCCCATCGCGGGGGCTTGCTGTACTTC. Translated, it gives CASSLAHRGGLLYF.

The chain is built from TRBV18 and TRBJ1-2, with 7 bases lining up with TRBD1. V shed 8 bases and J 7 bases; nucleotides not matched to a gene: 13. The CDR3 runs 14 residues. Per the germline V gene, CDR1 is KGHSH and CDR2 is LQKENI. CDR3 DNA: TGTGCCAGCGGGGGACAGTCCCACGGTGTTGGCTACACCTTC. This gives the protein CASGGQSHGVGYTF.

This clone is a singleton in its sample. The J gene is TRBJ1-2, the V gene TRBV30; D is ambiguous. The CDR3 consists of 12 residues. CDR1 and CDR2 from the germline V gene are GTSNPN and SVGIG (reference sequence). The V end was cut by 5 bases, the J end by 5 bases, with 12 bases between. The CDR3 sequence: CAWEAPGYGYTF. The CDR3 DNA is TGTGCCTGGGAGGCCCCAGGATATGGCTACACCTTC.

This clone appeared once. This chain joins TRBV14 and TRBJ2-7; 9 nucleotides agree with TRBD1. The germline gives CDR1 SGHDN, CDR2 FVKESK. V shed 5 bases and J 0 bases; nucleotides not matched to a gene: 8. CDR3 length: 16 residues. CDR3 residues: CASSSLGTGSSYEQYF. In nucleotides, the CDR3 is TGTGCCAGCAGCTCCCTGGGGACAGGGAGCTCCTACGAGCAGTACTTC.

This sequence joins TRBV19 and TRBJ1-6; 8 bases align to TRBD1. Germline CDR1 reads LNHDA; CDR2 reads SQIVND (reference sequence). V lost 6 bases, J lost 10 bases, and 8 bases stayed unmatched. CDR3 length: 14 residues. This CDR3 is CASRGTGRRSPLHF. In DNA, the CDR3 is TGTGCCAGTAGAGGGACAGGCAGGAGGTCACCCCTCCACTTT.

J is TRBJ2-5 and V is TRBV18, with D uncertain. The germline V gene has CDR1 KGHSH and CDR2 LQKENI. Trimming left V 6 bases short and J 1 base short, with 9 bases between. This CDR3 region has 13 residues. The CDR3 DNA follows: TGTGCCAGCTCCCCCATGAGCCAAGAGACCCAGTACTTC. Residues: CASSPMSQETQYF.